This T cell receptor beta chain was observed in a study of OX40 agonist ivuxolimab in advanced cancers. Study context: 30% to 40% of patients had received prior checkpoint inhibitor therapy.

Germline values: CDR1 SEHNR, CDR2 FQNEAQ (reference sequence). The CDR3 runs to 17 residues. V dropped 1 base and J dropped 1 base, with 14 bases sitting between them. Study-wide results and limits: At 0.1 to 3.0 mg/kg and by week 6, clonal expansion occurred in CD4+ and CD8+ blood T cells. Expanded clones were, on average, more numerous in CD8+ T cells than in CD4+. Clonal expansion in partial responders at 0.1-3.0 mg/kg ranked among the lowest.

Libraries were prepared by immunoSEQ multiplex PCR; TCRdb keeps only in-frame clonotypes and omits some of them. The sample holds 90,000 or so clones, 75% to 90% seen once. A note on this clone: The antigen is undetermined.

The TCR sequence derives from an adult with an advanced solid tumor such as melanoma, head and neck, liver or kidney cancer. The sequenced sample was CD4+ or CD8+ T cells sorted from blood, obtained in a trial of the OX40 agonist ivuxolimab. The chain combines TRBV7-9 with TRBJ2-1, with a tentative D call TRBD2 (6 bases). The CDR3 DNA follows: TGTGCCAGCAGCTTAGAGGTCCTAGCGCGATCCTACAATGAGCAGTTCTTC. Its translation is CASSLEVLARSYNEQFF.